This is a list of T cell receptor beta chains from one sample in a study of blood T cell repertoires in COVID-19. The data were produced by immunoSEQ multiplex PCR, yet TCRdb's version contains in-frame clones alone and is incomplete. The sample consists of tens of thousands of clones, approximately 87% of them appearing once. Sequencing was done on a sample of peripheral blood. The receptor set was obtained from a human donor in a cohort sampled during active COVID-19. CDR3s include the opening cysteine and the closing phenylalanine or tryptophan. D genes are given only for firm matches. Clone size is not always given. Where it is, it says once, few, many or a class for expanded clones.

J gene: TRBJ2-5
D gene: TRBD2
clone size: NA
V gene: TRBV2
CDR3 DNA: TGTGCCAGGACTGGGACTAGCGGGACGTACCAAGAGACCCAGTACTTC
CDR3 protein: CARTGTSGTYQETQYF

J gene: TRBJ1-1
D gene: NA
clone size: NA
V gene: TRBV7-3
CDR3 DNA: TGTGCCAGCAGCTTAACGCGTCCTTCCACTGAAGCTTTCTTT
CDR3 protein: CASSLTRPSTEAFF

J gene: TRBJ2-7
D gene: TRBD2
clone size: once
V gene: TRBV19
CDR3 DNA: TGTGCCAGTAGTTCCGCGAGACTAGCGGCCTTCTACGAGCAGTACTTC
CDR3 protein: CASSSARLAAFYEQYF

J gene: TRBJ2-7
D gene: TRBD1
clone size: NA
V gene: TRBV7-9
CDR3 DNA: TGTGCCAGCAGCCCGGGACAGTCCTACGAGCAGTACTTC
CDR3 protein: CASSPGQSYEQYF

J gene: TRBJ2-5
D gene: TRBD2
clone size: NA
V gene: TRBV5-1
CDR3 DNA: TGCGCCAGCAGCGATAGCAGCGGGGGAACCTGGGGGACCCAGTACTTC
CDR3 protein: CASSDSSGGTWGTQYF

J gene: TRBJ2-3
D gene: NA
clone size: NA
V gene: TRBV7-9
CDR3 DNA: TGTGCCAGCAGCTTAAACGGGGGTAGAGATACGCAGTATTTT
CDR3 protein: CASSLNGGRDTQYF

J gene: TRBJ2-1
D gene: TRBD2
clone size: NA
V gene: TRBV6-2/TRBV6-3
CDR3 DNA: TGTGCCAGCAGTTACGATGGAAGCGGGGGGGGGCTCAATGAGCAGTTCTTC
CDR3 protein: CASSYDGSGGGLNEQFF

J gene: TRBJ1-3
D gene: NA
clone size: NA
V gene: TRBV7-3
CDR3 DNA: TGTGCCAGCAGCCCTCAGTTTTCCATATATTTT
CDR3 protein: CASSPQFSIYF

J gene: TRBJ2-1
D gene: TRBD2
clone size: NA
V gene: TRBV3-1/TRBV3-2
CDR3 DNA: TGTGCCAGCAGCCAATTACTCCGCGGGGGGCCCCCATCCTACAATGAGCAGTTCTTC
CDR3 protein: CASSQLLRGGPPSYNEQFF

J gene: TRBJ2-4
D gene: NA
clone size: NA
V gene: TRBV19
CDR3 DNA: TGTGCCAGTAGTTCTCGACGGGGTCAGTACTTC
CDR3 protein: CASSSRRGQYF

J gene: TRBJ1-2
D gene: TRBD1
clone size: once
V gene: TRBV3-1/TRBV3-2
CDR3 DNA: TGTGCCAGCAGCCAGCCCGACAGGGGAAAGAAGGGGGGCTACACCTTC
CDR3 protein: CASSQPDRGKKGGYTF

J gene: TRBJ1-2
D gene: TRBD1
clone size: NA
V gene: TRBV6-5
CDR3 DNA: TGTGCCAGCAGTTACACGGGACAGGGGTATGGCTACACCTTC
CDR3 protein: CASSYTGQGYGYTF

J gene: TRBJ2-3
D gene: TRBD2
clone size: NA
V gene: TRBV2
CDR3 DNA: TGTGCCAGCAGTGAAGATCGGGCTAGCGGGGCTGTAGATACGCAGTATTTT
CDR3 protein: CASSEDRASGAVDTQYF

J gene: TRBJ2-5
D gene: TRBD1
clone size: NA
V gene: TRBV7-9
CDR3 DNA: TGTGCCAGCAGCTTAGACACGGACAGGGTCCGGGAGACCCAGTACTTC
CDR3 protein: CASSLDTDRVRETQYF

J gene: TRBJ1-5
D gene: NA
clone size: NA
V gene: TRBV2
CDR3 DNA: TGTGCCAGCAGTGGCCAGGGCCTGAGACAGCCCCAGCATTTT
CDR3 protein: CASSGQGLRQPQHF

J gene: TRBJ1-1
D gene: NA
clone size: NA
V gene: TRBV10-3
CDR3 DNA: TGTGCCATCAGTGAGCGGGTCGGGAACACTGAAGCTTTCTTT
CDR3 protein: CAISERVGNTEAFF

J gene: TRBJ2-1
D gene: NA
clone size: NA
V gene: TRBV7-8
CDR3 DNA: TGTGCCAGCAGCCACGACAGTGGTCATGAGCAGTTCTTC
CDR3 protein: CASSHDSGHEQFF

J gene: TRBJ2-3
D gene: TRBD2
clone size: NA
V gene: TRBV7-3
CDR3 DNA: TGTGCCAGCAGCTTTGGGACTAGCGGGGGGGCCTCGGATACGCAGTATTTT
CDR3 protein: CASSFGTSGGASDTQYF

J gene: TRBJ2-7
D gene: NA
clone size: NA
V gene: TRBV7-2
CDR3 DNA: TGTGCCAGCAGCTTCCACGGGACCCCGGAGGGCGAGCAGTACTTC
CDR3 protein: CASSFHGTPEGEQYF

J gene: TRBJ2-5
D gene: NA
clone size: NA
V gene: TRBV5-4
CDR3 DNA: TGTGCCAGCAGCCCGGGGTACCAAGAGACCCAGTACTTC
CDR3 protein: CASSPGYQETQYF

J gene: TRBJ2-7
D gene: NA
clone size: NA
V gene: TRBV4-3
CDR3 DNA: TGCGCCAGCAGCCCTTACGGGAAAAACTACGAGCAGTACTTC
CDR3 protein: CASSPYGKNYEQYF

J gene: TRBJ2-5
D gene: TRBD2
clone size: NA
V gene: TRBV10-3
CDR3 DNA: TGTGCCATCAAGGGCGGGGGGGCAAGTGAGACCCAGTACTTC
CDR3 protein: CAIKGGGASETQYF

J gene: TRBJ1-2
D gene: TRBD1
clone size: NA
V gene: TRBV2
CDR3 DNA: TGTGCCAGCAGGCGGGACAGCTATGGCTACACCTTC
CDR3 protein: CASRRDSYGYTF

J gene: TRBJ1-1
D gene: TRBD1
clone size: NA
V gene: TRBV12-3/TRBV12-4
CDR3 DNA: TGTGCCAGCAGTTTATCAGGGGGCACTGAAGCTTTCTTT
CDR3 protein: CASSLSGGTEAFF

J gene: TRBJ2-1
D gene: TRBD2
clone size: NA
V gene: TRBV5-1
CDR3 DNA: TGCGCCAGCAGCCCAAGGACTAGCGGGGGGGCGAGTAGGGAGTTCTTC
CDR3 protein: CASSPRTSGGASREFF